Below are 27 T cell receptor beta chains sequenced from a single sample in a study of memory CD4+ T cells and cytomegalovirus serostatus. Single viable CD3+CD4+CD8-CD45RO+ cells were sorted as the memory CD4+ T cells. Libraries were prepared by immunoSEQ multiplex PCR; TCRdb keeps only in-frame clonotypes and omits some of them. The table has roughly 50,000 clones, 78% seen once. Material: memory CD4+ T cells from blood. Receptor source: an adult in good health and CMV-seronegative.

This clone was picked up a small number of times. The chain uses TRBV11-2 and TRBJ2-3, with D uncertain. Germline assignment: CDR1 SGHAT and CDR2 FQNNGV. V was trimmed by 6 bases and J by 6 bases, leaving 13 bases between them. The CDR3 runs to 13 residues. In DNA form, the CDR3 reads TGTGCCAGCAGGGGATTAAATACGGATACGCAGTATTTT. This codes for CASRGLNTDTQYF.

The CDR3: CASSRDSTGSEQYF. For the CDR3, the DNA is TGTGCCAGCAGTCGAGACTCGACAGGTTCCGAGCAGTACTTC. The rearrangement joins TRBV6-5 to TRBJ2-7; possible D gene TRBD1, 6 bases. V lost 5 bases to trimming and J lost 6 bases, with 17 bases between them. The CDR3 contains 14 residues. The germline CDR1 and CDR2 sequences are MNHEY and SVGAGI.

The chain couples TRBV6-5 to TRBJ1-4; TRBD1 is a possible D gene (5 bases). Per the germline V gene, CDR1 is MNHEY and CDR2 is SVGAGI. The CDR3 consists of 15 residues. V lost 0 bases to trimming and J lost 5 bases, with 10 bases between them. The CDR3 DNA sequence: TGTGCCAGCAGTTACTCCCGACGGGGGAATGAAAAACTGTTTTTT. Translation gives CASSYSRRGNEKLFF.

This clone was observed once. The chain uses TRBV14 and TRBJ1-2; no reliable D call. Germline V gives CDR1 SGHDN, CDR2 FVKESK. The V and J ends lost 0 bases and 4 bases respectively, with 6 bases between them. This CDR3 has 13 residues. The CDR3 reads CASSQDRIYGYTF. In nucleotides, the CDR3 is TGTGCCAGCAGCCAAGACCGGATCTATGGCTACACCTTC.

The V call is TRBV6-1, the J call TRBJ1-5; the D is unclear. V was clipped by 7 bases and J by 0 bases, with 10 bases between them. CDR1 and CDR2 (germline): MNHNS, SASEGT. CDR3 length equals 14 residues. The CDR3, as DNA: TGTGCCAGCACGACGTCAGATAGCAATCAGCCCCAGCATTTT. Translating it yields CASTTSDSNQPQHF.

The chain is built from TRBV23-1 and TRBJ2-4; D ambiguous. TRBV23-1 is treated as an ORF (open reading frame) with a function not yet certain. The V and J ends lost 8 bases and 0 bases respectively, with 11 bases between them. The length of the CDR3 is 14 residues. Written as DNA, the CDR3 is TGCGCCAGCTCCCTATTTCTAGCCAAAAACATTCAGTACTTC. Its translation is CASSLFLAKNIQYF.

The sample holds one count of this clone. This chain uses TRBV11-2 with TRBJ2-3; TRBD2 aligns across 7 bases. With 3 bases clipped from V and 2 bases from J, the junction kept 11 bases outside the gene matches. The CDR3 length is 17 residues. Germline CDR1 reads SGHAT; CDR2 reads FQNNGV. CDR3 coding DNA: TGTGCCAGCAGCTTCACCGGGAGGCTAAGTTACACAGATACGCAGTATTTT. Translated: CASSFTGRLSYTDTQYF. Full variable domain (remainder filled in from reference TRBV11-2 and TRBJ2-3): EAGVAQSPRYKIIEKRQSVAFWCNPISGHATLYWYQQILGQGPKLLIQFQNNGVVDDSQLPKDRFSAERLKGVDSTLKIQPAKLEDSAVYLCASSFTGRLSYTDTQYFGPGTRLTVL.

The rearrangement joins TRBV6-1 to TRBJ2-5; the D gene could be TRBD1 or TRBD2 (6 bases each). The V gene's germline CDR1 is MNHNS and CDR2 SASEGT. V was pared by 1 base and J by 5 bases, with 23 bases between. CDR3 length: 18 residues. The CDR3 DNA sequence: TGTGCCAGCAGTGAAGTGAGGCTTGGCCGGGGGCTAGTGGAGACCCAGTACTTC. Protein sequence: CASSEVRLGRGLVETQYF.

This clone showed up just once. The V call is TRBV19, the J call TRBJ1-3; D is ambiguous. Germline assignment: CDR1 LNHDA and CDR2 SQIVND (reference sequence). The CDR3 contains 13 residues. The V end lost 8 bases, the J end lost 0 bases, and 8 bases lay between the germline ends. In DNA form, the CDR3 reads TGTGCCAGTCGGTGGGGCTCTGGAAACACCATATATTTT. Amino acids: CASRWGSGNTIYF.

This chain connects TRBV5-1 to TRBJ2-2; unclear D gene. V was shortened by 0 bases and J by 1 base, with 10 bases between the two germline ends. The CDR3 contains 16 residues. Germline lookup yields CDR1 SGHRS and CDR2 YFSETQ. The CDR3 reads CASSLAVIQNTGELFF. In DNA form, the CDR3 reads TGCGCCAGCAGCTTGGCCGTTATACAGAACACCGGGGAGCTGTTTTTT.

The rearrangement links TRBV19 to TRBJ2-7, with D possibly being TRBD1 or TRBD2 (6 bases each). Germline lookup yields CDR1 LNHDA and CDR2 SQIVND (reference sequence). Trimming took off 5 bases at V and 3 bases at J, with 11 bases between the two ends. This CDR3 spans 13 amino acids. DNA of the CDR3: TGTGCCAGTAGTGGGGGGCTCAGCTACGAGCAGTACTTC. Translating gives CASSGGLSYEQYF.

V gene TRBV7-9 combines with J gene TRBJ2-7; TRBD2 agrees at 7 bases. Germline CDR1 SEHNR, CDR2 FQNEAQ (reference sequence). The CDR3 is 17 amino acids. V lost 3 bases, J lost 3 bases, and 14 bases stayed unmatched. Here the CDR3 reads CASSLVLGGKADYEQYF. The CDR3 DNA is TGTGCCAGCAGCTTGGTCTTGGGGGGGAAAGCCGACTACGAGCAGTACTTC.

In DNA form, the CDR3 reads TGTGCCATCAGCGGGACTAGCGGGGCCAGCACAGATACGCAGTATTTT. This encodes CAISGTSGASTDTQYF. The chain carries TRBV10-3 and TRBJ2-3, with TRBD2 identical over 13 bases. With 6 bases clipped from V and 0 bases from J, the junction kept 3 bases outside the gene matches. This CDR3 region has 16 residues. The germline V gene has CDR1 ENHRY and CDR2 SYGVKD.

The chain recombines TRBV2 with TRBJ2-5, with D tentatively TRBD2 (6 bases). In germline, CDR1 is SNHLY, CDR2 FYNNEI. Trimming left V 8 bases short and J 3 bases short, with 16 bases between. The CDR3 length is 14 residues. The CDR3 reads CASAEWGVKETQYF. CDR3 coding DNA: TGTGCCAGCGCTGAATGGGGGGTAAAAGAGACCCAGTACTTC.

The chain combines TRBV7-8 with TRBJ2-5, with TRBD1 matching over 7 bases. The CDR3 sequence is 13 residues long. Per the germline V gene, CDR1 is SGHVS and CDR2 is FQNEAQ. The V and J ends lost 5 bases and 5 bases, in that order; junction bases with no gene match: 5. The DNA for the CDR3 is TGTGCCAGCAGCAAGGACAGGAGGGAGACCCAGTACTTC. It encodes CASSKDRRETQYF.

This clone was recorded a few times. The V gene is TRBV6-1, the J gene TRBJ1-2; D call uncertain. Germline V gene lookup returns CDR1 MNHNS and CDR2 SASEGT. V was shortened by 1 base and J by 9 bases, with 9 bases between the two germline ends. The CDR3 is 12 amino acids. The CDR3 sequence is CASSEDRYSYTF. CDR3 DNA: TGTGCCAGCAGTGAAGATAGGTACAGCTACACCTTC.

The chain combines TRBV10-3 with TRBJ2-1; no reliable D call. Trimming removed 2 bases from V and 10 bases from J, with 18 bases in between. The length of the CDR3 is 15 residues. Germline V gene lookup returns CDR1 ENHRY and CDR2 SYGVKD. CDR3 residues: CAISEESGRTGEQFF. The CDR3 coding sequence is TGTGCCATCAGTGAGGAGTCTGGGCGAACTGGAGAGCAGTTCTTC.

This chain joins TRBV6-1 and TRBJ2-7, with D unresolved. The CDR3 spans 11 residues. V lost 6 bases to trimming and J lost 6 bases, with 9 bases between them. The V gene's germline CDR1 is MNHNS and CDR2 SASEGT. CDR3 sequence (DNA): TGTGCCAGCAGCACTGGGCGCGAGCAGTACTTC. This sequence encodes CASSTGREQYF.

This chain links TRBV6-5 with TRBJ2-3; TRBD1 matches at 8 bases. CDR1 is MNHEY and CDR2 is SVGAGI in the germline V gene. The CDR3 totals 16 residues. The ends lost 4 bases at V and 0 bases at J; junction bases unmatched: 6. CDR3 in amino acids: CASSFKTGASTDTQYF. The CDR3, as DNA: TGTGCCAGCAGTTTTAAGACAGGGGCTAGCACAGATACGCAGTATTTT.

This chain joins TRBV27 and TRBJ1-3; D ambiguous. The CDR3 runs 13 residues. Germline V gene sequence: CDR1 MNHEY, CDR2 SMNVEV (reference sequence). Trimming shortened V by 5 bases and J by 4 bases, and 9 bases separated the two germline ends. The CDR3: CASSTLRGNTIYF. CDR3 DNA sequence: TGTGCCAGCAGTACCCTTAGAGGAAACACCATATATTTT.

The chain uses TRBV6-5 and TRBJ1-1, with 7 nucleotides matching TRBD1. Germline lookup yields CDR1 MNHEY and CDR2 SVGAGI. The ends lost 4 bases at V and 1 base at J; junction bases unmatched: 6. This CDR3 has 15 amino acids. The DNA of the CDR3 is TGTGCCAGCAGTTCGACACAGGGGAGGAACACTGAAGCTTTCTTT. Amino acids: CASSSTQGRNTEAFF.

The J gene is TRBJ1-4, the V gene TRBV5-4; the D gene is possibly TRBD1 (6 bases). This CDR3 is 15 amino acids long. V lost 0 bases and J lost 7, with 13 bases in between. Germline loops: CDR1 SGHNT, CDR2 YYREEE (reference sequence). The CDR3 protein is CASSLGTASGEKLFF. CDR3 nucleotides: TGTGCCAGCAGCTTGGGGACAGCTTCCGGTGAAAAACTGTTTTTT.

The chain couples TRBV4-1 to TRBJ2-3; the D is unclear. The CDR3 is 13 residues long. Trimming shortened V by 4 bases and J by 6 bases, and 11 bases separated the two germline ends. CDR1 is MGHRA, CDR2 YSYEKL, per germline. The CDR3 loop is CASSLQRWDTQYF. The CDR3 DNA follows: TGCGCCAGCAGCCTCCAACGATGGGATACGCAGTATTTT.

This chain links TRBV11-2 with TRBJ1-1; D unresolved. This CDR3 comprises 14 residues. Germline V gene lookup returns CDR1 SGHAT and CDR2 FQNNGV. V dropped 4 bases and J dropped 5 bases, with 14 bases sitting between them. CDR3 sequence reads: CASSSAVEVTEAFF. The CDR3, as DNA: TGTGCCAGCAGCTCGGCAGTGGAAGTTACTGAAGCTTTCTTT.

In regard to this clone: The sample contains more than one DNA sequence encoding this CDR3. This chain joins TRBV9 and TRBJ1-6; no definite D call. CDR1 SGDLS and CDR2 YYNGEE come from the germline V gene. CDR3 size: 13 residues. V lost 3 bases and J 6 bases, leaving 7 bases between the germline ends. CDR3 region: CASSAYPNSPLHF. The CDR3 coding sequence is TGTGCCAGCAGCGCTTATCCTAATTCACCCCTCCACTTT.

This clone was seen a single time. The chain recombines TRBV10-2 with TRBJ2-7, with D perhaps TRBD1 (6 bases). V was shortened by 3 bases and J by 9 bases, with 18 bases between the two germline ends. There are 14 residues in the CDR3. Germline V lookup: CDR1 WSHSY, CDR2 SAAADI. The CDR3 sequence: CASSEGGSWGRQYF. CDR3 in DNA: TGCGCCAGCAGTGAAGGGGGATCATGGGGACGGCAGTACTTC.

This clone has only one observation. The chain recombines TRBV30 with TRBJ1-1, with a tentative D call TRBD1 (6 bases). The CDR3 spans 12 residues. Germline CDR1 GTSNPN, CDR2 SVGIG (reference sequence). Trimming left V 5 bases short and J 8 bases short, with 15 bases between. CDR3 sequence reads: CAWEEGGLEAFF. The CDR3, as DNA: TGTGCCTGGGAGGAGGGGGGGCTAGAAGCTTTCTTT.